This T cell receptor (beta chain) stems from a study of blood T cells in healthy people across ages. Overall study context: Every two T cells gave about one barcoded beta molecule via template switching.

This clonotype occurred a few times. CDR1 and CDR2 (germline): ENHRY, SYGVKD. CDR3 length: 12 residues. The V and J ends lost 6 bases and 8 bases, in that order; junction bases with no gene match: 2. Each of the donors had roughly 9.4 milliliters of peripheral blood drawn into EDTA-treated Vacutainer tubes. Sample-barcoded 5' priming and a J-beta primer mix drove a second PCR of roughly 7 to 11 cycles. The template-switch adaptor was a 5' adaptor with 12 random nucleotides. It tagged each cDNA molecule. TCRdb recomputed calls from the 5' RACE reads with MiXCR, one row per CDR3 protein. The repertoire consists of 1.5 million to 2 million distinct CDR3 sequences, with about 49% occurring once and the leading ten covering less than 2.5%.

Sequenced material: blood. The clonotype comes from a woman in her forties in good health. The gene calls are TRBV10-3 and TRBJ2-1; TRBD1 agrees at 9 bases. CDR3 sequence (DNA): TGTGCCATCAGAACAGGGGGCGATGAGCAGTTCTTC. It encodes CAIRTGGDEQFF.